This T cell receptor beta chain was sequenced for a study of human T cells and chemical hapten exposure. Study at large: Slight volume differences across pooled libraries mainly accounted for varying per-sample TCR yields. Study observations and caveats: With regard to DPC sensitization, TCRs above 1 in 1000 frequency did not change. Donors, who had alopecia, may show an immune response that differs from healthy people's.

Trimming stripped 3 bases from V and 4 bases from J, with 10 bases between. CDR3 length: 13 amino acids. CDR1 and CDR2 from the germline V gene are MNHEY and SMNVEV (reference sequence). TCRdb processed the RACE reads anew with MiXCR; each CDR3 protein has one entry. The table records 50,000 to 65,000 distinct CDR3 sequences, 9.9% of them present only once. Specified time point: patch test 3, about 24 weeks after DPC sensitization. Treatment of the sample: therapeutic diphenylcyclopropenone sensitization with weekly scalp DPC. Unfractionated whole blood served as the source for total RNA extraction. This clonotype was counted only a few times. No antigen is known for it.

The V and J genes are TRBV27 and TRBJ2-7; the D gene is possibly TRBD2 (5 bases). The material was whole blood, obtained in connection with sensitization to the hapten diphenylcyclopropenone (DPC). The receptor's source is a woman in her forties with alopecia areata. Some clones in this sample may be carry-over from other donors' samples. DNA for the CDR3: TGTGCCAGCAGTTTTGGACTTAAGTACGAGCAGTACTTC. Translated: CASSFGLKYEQYF.